One and the same sample provided the 28 T cell receptor beta chains below, sequenced in a study of T cell changes during pregnancy in multiple sclerosis. Generated by immunoSEQ multiplex PCR, the TCRdb table keeps only in-frame clones and is missing some. This sample has roughly 93,000 clones, with approximately 90% found just once. Sequenced material: peripheral blood, taken before pregnancy. The origin of the receptors is a female donor with multiple sclerosis, enrolled in a pregnancy study.

The genes are TRBV29-1 and TRBJ2-7; D possibly corresponds to TRBD1 (5 bases). Deletions cut 3 bases from V and 3 bases from J, with 12 bases between. Germline V lookup: CDR1 SQVTM, CDR2 ANQGSEA. This CDR3 is built from 13 residues. Here the CDR3 DNA reads TGCAGCGTTGACGGTGCAGGGCGCTACGAGCAGTACTTC. This encodes CSVDGAGRYEQYF.

The chain uses TRBV5-1 and TRBJ2-1, with 10 nucleotides matching TRBD1. Germline V gene data show CDR1 as SGHRS and CDR2 as YFSETQ. This CDR3 is built from 17 residues. Trimming took 0 bases from V and 5 from J; bases not matched to a gene: 8. The CDR3 bases are TGCGCCAGCAGCTTGGCCGGGGGGACAGGGGCGAACAATGAGCAGTTCTTC. Amino acids: CASSLAGGTGANNEQFF.

The chain uses TRBV2 and TRBJ1-2; 10 bases are shared with TRBD1. CDR3 length: 15 residues. V lost 8 bases, J lost 0 bases, and 6 bases stayed unmatched. Germline V CDR1 and CDR2: SNHLY, FYNNEI. Here the CDR3 reads CASLGQGVPNYGYTF. The CDR3, as DNA: TGTGCCAGCCTTGGACAGGGGGTACCTAACTATGGCTACACCTTC.

This chain joins TRBV5-1 and TRBJ2-2; D is perhaps TRBD2 (5 bases). The germline V and J ends were trimmed by 2 bases and 6 bases, with 8 bases remaining between them. The CDR3 runs 13 residues. Germline CDR1 and CDR2: SGHRS and YFSETQ. CDR3 sequence reads: CASSLLGSGELFF. The CDR3 DNA reads as TGCGCCAGCAGCTTACTAGGGTCCGGGGAGCTGTTTTTT.

The chain uses TRBV30 and TRBJ1-4, with 7 bases fitting TRBD1. The trim removed 3 bases at V and 3 bases at J, leaving 7 bases unmatched. Germline CDR1 and CDR2: GTSNPN and SVGIG (reference sequence). CDR3 length: 15 amino acids. For the CDR3, the DNA is TGTGCCTGGAGCCCTATCGGGACAGCTAATGAAAAACTGTTTTTT. This encodes CAWSPIGTANEKLFF. Drawing the rest from reference TRBV30 and TRBJ1-4, the complete variable domain is SQTIHQWPATLVQPVGSPLSLECTVEGTSNPNLYWYRQAAGRGLQLLFYSVGIGQISSEVPQNLSASRPQDRQFILSSKKLLLSDSGFYLCAWSPIGTANEKLFFGSGTQLSVL.

V and J are TRBV10-3 and TRBJ1-1; no reliable D call. V was trimmed by 3 bases and J by 6 bases, leaving 11 bases between them. This CDR3 contains 13 residues. Looked up from germline, CDR1 is ENHRY and CDR2 is SYGVKD. The CDR3 here is CAISEARGAEAFF. The CDR3 nucleotides are TGTGCCATCAGTGAAGCCCGAGGCGCTGAAGCTTTCTTT.

The V gene is TRBV7-9, the J gene TRBJ2-5; no definite D call. The CDR3 is 17 residues long. Germline CDR1 is SEHNR and CDR2 is FQNEAQ (reference sequence). The germline V and J ends were trimmed by 3 bases and 1 base, with 18 bases remaining between them. Written as DNA, the CDR3 is TGTGCCAGCAGCTTGAGGCCACTGGCCTTGGCCCAAGAGACCCAGTACTTC. Its protein product is CASSLRPLALAQETQYF.

The sample holds one count of this clone. CDR3 nucleotides: TGTGCCAGCAGCTTAGGCGGGGGCCAGGGAGAGACCCAGTACTTC. Amino acid sequence: CASSLGGGQGETQYF. The chain employs TRBV7-2 and TRBJ2-5; D perhaps matches TRBD2 (7 bases). The V gene's germline CDR1 is SGHTA and CDR2 FQGNSA. This CDR3 region has 15 residues. The germline V and J ends were trimmed by 1 base and 4 bases, with 13 bases remaining between them.

This chain links TRBV15 with TRBJ2-6; D may be TRBD1 or TRBD2 (5 bases each). The V end was cut by 5 bases, the J end by 4 bases, with 12 bases between. The CDR3 consists of 15 residues. Germline V lookup: CDR1 LNHNV, CDR2 YYDKDF (reference sequence). For the CDR3, the DNA is TGTGCCACCAGCCGAGGGGCATCCGGGGCCAACGTCCTGACTTTC. Encoded protein: CATSRGASGANVLTF. Variable domain in full (rest from reference TRBV15 and TRBJ2-6): DAMVIQNPRYQVTQFGKPVTLSCSQTLNHNVMYWYQQKSSQAPKLLFHYYDKDFNNEADTPDNFQSRRPNTSFCFLDIRSPGLGDTAMYLCATSRGASGANVLTFGAGSRLTVL.

The gene calls are TRBV4-1 and TRBJ2-5; D is perhaps TRBD2 (6 bases). Germline-derived CDR1 and CDR2 are MGHRA and YSYEKL. Trimming cost V 3 bases and J 2 bases, with 16 bases left between them. The CDR3 is 16 residues long. Written as DNA, the CDR3 is TGCGCCAGCAGCCAGGAAGCGGGTACGAATCAAGAGACCCAGTACTTC. Its protein product is CASSQEAGTNQETQYF.

The CDR3 region has the DNA TGTGCCAGCAGCTCCGCGGGGCAGTCCATGATGACCCAGTACTTC. Translating it yields CASSSAGQSMMTQYF. This rearrangement joins TRBV7-9 to TRBJ2-5; maybe TRBD2 (6 bases). Germline-derived CDR1 and CDR2 are SEHNR and FQNEAQ (reference sequence). The CDR3 extends over 15 amino acids. Trimming stripped 4 bases from V and 7 bases from J, with 19 bases between.

The sample holds a few counts of this clone. The chain carries TRBV21-1 and TRBJ2-1; the table's D call, TRBD2, was not checked against the DNA. TRBV21-1 is noted as a pseudogene. This CDR3 is 17 amino acids long. This CDR3 reads CASPTSGGSSSYNEQFF. CDR3 coding DNA: TGTGCCAGCCCCACTAGCGGGGGCTCGAGCTCCTACAATGAGCAGTTCTTC.

A remark on this clone: A junction boundary mismatches the germline segment, possibly from a read error. V usage is TRBV6-6 and J usage is TRBJ2-1, with 10 positions matching TRBD2. CDR3 length: 15 residues. Looked up from germline, CDR1 is MNHNY and CDR2 is SVGAGI (reference sequence). The CDR3 is CASSYQRGGYYEQFF. In DNA, the CDR3 is TGTGCCAGCAGTTACCAGCGGGGGGGCTACTATGAGCAGTTCTTC.

The rearrangement joins TRBV18 to TRBJ2-5; weak D call: TRBD1 (5 bases). The length of the CDR3 is 16 residues. Germline values: CDR1 KGHSH, CDR2 LQKENI. Trimming took off 1 base at V and 2 bases at J, with 14 bases between the two ends. As DNA, the CDR3 is TGTGCCAGCTCACCACAGGGGCAAGGGATTCAAGAGACCCAGTACTTC. The encoded protein is CASSPQGQGIQETQYF.

Points on this clone: Relative to the germline gene, one junction end is altered; a read error may explain this. The V and J genes are TRBV7-9 and TRBJ1-1; 9 bases fit TRBD1. The CDR3 contains 14 residues. The V gene's germline CDR1 is SEHNR and CDR2 FQNEAQ (reference sequence). In DNA form, the CDR3 reads TGTGCCAGCAGCTCCCGGGACAGGGAGGAATTCCTCGGCTTT. It yields the protein CASSSRDREEFLGF.

The chain combines TRBV5-4 with TRBJ2-7, with D possibly TRBD2 on 6 matching bases. The CDR3 has 15 residues. Germline V gives CDR1 SGHNT, CDR2 YYREEE (reference sequence). Trimming removed 6 bases from V and 1 base from J, with 17 bases in between. CDR3 DNA: TGTGCCAGCACCGAAGGAGGGCGGACGTCCTACGAGCAGTACTTC. Translated, it gives CASTEGGRTSYEQYF.

This clone was seen only a few times. This chain links TRBV6-5 with TRBJ1-2; possibly TRBD1 for D (5 bases). The V gene lost 6 bases and the J gene lost 4 bases, with 9 bases spanning the gap. CDR1 is MNHEY, CDR2 SVGAGI, per germline. The CDR3 totals 12 residues. The CDR3: CASSGGSYGYTF. CDR3 nucleotide sequence: TGTGCCAGCAGCGGGGGTAGCTATGGCTACACCTTC.

The V and J genes are TRBV4-3 and TRBJ2-5; D is possibly TRBD2 (6 bases). The CDR3 length is 15 residues. V lost 1 base and J 2 bases, leaving 11 bases between the germline ends. Germline V CDR1 and CDR2: LGHNA, YSLEER. The CDR3 region has the DNA TGCGCCAGCAGCCAAGGGTCGGGGGTACAAGAGACCCAGTACTTC. It codes for CASSQGSGVQETQYF.

This sequence joins TRBV6-5 and TRBJ2-5, with 9 bases fitting TRBD2. V shed 2 bases and J 4 bases; nucleotides not matched to a gene: 5. The CDR3 has 15 amino acids. Per the germline V gene, CDR1 is MNHEY and CDR2 is SVGAGI. The CDR3 DNA is TGTGCCAGCAGTTACCTAGCGGGGTGGGGAGAGACCCAGTACTTC. It translates to CASSYLAGWGETQYF.

The CDR3 coding sequence is TGTGCCAGCAGCTTAGCCGTCGGACAGGACATCGAGCAGTACTTC. Translating it yields CASSLAVGQDIEQYF. The chain employs TRBV7-9 and TRBJ2-7; TRBD1 agrees at 7 bases. Per the germline V gene, CDR1 is SEHNR and CDR2 is FQNEAQ (reference sequence). The junction had 8 bases not matched to a gene; V was cut back by 0 bases and J by 6 bases. The CDR3 has 15 amino acids. The whole variable domain, remainder taken from reference TRBV7-9 and TRBJ2-7, is DTGVSQNPRHKITKRGQNVTFRCDPISEHNRLYWYRQTLGQGPEFLTYFQNEAQLEKSRLLSDRFSAERPKGSFSTLEIQRTEQGDSAMYLCASSLAVGQDIEQYFGPGTRLTVT.

The chain couples TRBV19 to TRBJ1-3; D is unclear. The CDR3 is 15 amino acids. V was pared by 6 bases and J by 2 bases, with 14 bases between. From germline, CDR1 is LNHDA and CDR2 SQIVND (reference sequence). CDR3 nucleotide sequence: TGTGCCAGTAGCGTCGGAGGGTCTGCTGGAAACACCATATATTTT. It specifies CASSVGGSAGNTIYF.

The CDR3 DNA reads TGTGCCAGCAGCTTAACAGGGGGCGCAGACTATGGCTACACCTTC. Protein product: CASSLTGGADYGYTF. The rearrangement joins TRBV6-1 to TRBJ1-2; 9 bases agree with TRBD1. Germline assignment: CDR1 MNHNS and CDR2 SASEGT. This CDR3 has 15 amino acids. Unmatched junction bases numbered 8, after V lost 6 bases and J lost 3 bases.

J is TRBJ2-7 and V is TRBV18, with D possibly being TRBD2 (5 bases). This CDR3 is built from 13 residues. Looked up from germline, CDR1 is KGHSH and CDR2 is LQKENI. Trimming stripped 7 bases from V and 3 bases from J, with 13 bases between. DNA of the CDR3: TGTGCCAGCTTACCCACACGGGGCTACGAGCAGTACTTC. It yields the protein CASLPTRGYEQYF.

The chain joins TRBV18 to TRBJ1-1; D uncertain. Germline V gene data show CDR1 as KGHSH and CDR2 as LQKENI. The CDR3 is 13 residues long. V lost 4 bases and J lost 3, with 9 bases in between. Here the CDR3 reads CASSRGLDTEAFF. The DNA of the CDR3 is TGTGCCAGCTCACGAGGGTTGGACACTGAAGCTTTCTTT.

CDR3 bases: TGTGCCAGCAGCCGCCTAACTAGCGGGAGAACTTTGGATACGCAGTATTTT. It encodes CASSRLTSGRTLDTQYF. The chain has TRBV7-6 and TRBJ2-3, with 11 bases fitting TRBD2. The CDR3 loop spans 17 amino acids. From germline, CDR1 is SGHVS and CDR2 FNYEAQ. The V gene end was trimmed by 5 bases and the J gene end by 6 bases; junction bases not matched to a gene: 13.

The chain employs TRBV7-9 and TRBJ2-7; the match to TRBD1 covers 8 bases. CDR3 length equals 16 residues. CDR1 and CDR2 from the germline V gene are SEHNR and FQNEAQ (reference sequence). Trimming removed 8 bases from V and 2 bases from J; junction bases left unmatched: 14. This CDR3 reads CASLRTGDRTAYEQYF. The CDR3 DNA is TGTGCCAGCCTCCGGACTGGGGACAGGACAGCCTACGAGCAGTACTTC.

The rearrangement uses TRBV7-9 and TRBJ1-1; the D gene is possibly TRBD1 (5 bases). Trimming took 5 bases from V and 5 from J, leaving 9 bases between them. The V gene's germline CDR1 is SEHNR and CDR2 FQNEAQ (reference sequence). The CDR3 consists of 12 residues. For the CDR3, the DNA is TGTGCCAGCAGCCACAGGTCGACTGAAGCTTTCTTT. This encodes CASSHRSTEAFF.

The chain has TRBV11-2 and TRBJ2-1; tentative D call: TRBD2 (6 bases). CDR3 size: 13 residues. The V end was cut by 4 bases, the J end by 8 bases, with 12 bases between. CDR1 is SGHAT, CDR2 FQNNGV, per germline. CDR3 protein: CASSSSLADEQFF. DNA for the CDR3: TGTGCCAGCAGCTCGTCACTAGCCGATGAGCAGTTCTTC.